Listed here are 26 T cell receptor beta chains from one sample, sequenced in a study of shared clonotypes between healthy human individuals. Generated by immunoSEQ multiplex PCR, the TCRdb table keeps only in-frame clones and is missing some. The table records about 1.9 million clones, 80% to 95% of them present only once. Naive CD8 cells lacked CD45RO, underwent positive selection for CCR7 and left out terminally differentiated effector memory CD45RA+ cells. The sample consisted of naive CD8+ T cells from PBMCs. All receptors derive from a man between 18 and 35 years old in good health. Some clones in this sample may be carry-over from other donors' samples.

The J gene is TRBJ1-2, the V gene TRBV29-1; the D is unclear. Trimming took off 3 bases at V and 3 bases at J, with 8 bases between the two ends. CDR1 is SQVTM and CDR2 is ANQGSEA in the germline V gene. This CDR3 is 12 amino acids long. The CDR3 sequence is CSVDDGYYGYTF. The CDR3 region has the DNA TGCAGCGTTGACGACGGATACTATGGCTACACCTTC. Complete variable domain (other parts from reference TRBV29-1 and TRBJ1-2): SAVISQKPSRDICQRGTSLTIQCQVDSQVTMMFWYRQQPGQSLTLIATANQGSEATYESGFVIDKFPISRPNLTFSTLTVSNMSPEDSSIYLCSVDDGYYGYTFGSGTRLTVV.

Note on this clone: The sample contains more than one DNA sequence encoding this CDR3. J is TRBJ2-5 and V is TRBV7-9; 8 bases are shared with TRBD2. The germline V gene has CDR1 SEHNR and CDR2 FQNEAQ (reference sequence). J gave up 5 bases and V 5 bases, and 4 bases lay outside the gene matches. CDR3 size: 13 residues. The CDR3 protein is CASSPPGGETQYF. The CDR3 nucleotides are TGTGCCAGCAGCCCCCCGGGAGGGGAGACCCAGTACTTC. The entire variable domain, with the rest obtained from reference TRBV7-9 and TRBJ2-5, is as follows: DTGVSQNPRHKITKRGQNVTFRCDPISEHNRLYWYRQTLGQGPEFLTYFQNEAQLEKSRLLSDRFSAERPKGSFSTLEIQRTEQGDSAMYLCASSPPGGETQYFGPGTRLLVL.

J is TRBJ2-5 and V is TRBV19, with a possible D match to TRBD1 (6 bases). CDR1 LNHDA and CDR2 SQIVND come from the germline V gene (reference sequence). V lost 5 bases to trimming and J lost 4 bases, with 17 bases between them. This CDR3 region has 15 residues. The CDR3 is CASSPRTAAGETQYF. CDR3 bases: TGTGCCAGTAGTCCGCGGACAGCCGCAGGAGAGACCCAGTACTTC.

The chain recombines TRBV5-1 with TRBJ2-1; no definite D call. With 4 bases removed from V and 4 bases from J, the gap between germline ends came to 18 bases. This CDR3 contains 16 residues. Per germline, CDR1 SGHRS and CDR2 YFSETQ. The CDR3 region has the DNA TGCGCCAGCAGCGTGGACCCCACAAGCCGATACAATGAGCAGTTCTTC. This translates into CASSVDPTSRYNEQFF.

The V and J genes are TRBV27 and TRBJ2-1; D call uncertain. This CDR3 has 11 amino acids. V was clipped by 6 bases and J by 4 bases, with 4 bases between them. The V gene's germline CDR1 is MNHEY and CDR2 SMNVEV (reference sequence). The CDR3 reads CASRVYNEQFF. The CDR3, as DNA: TGTGCCAGCAGGGTTTACAATGAGCAGTTCTTC.

The chain uses TRBV29-1 and TRBJ2-1, with D unclear. The CDR3 length is 12 residues. V was shortened by 3 bases and J by 5 bases, with 8 bases between the two germline ends. CDR1 SQVTM and CDR2 ANQGSEA come from the germline V gene. The CDR3 sequence: CSVEKVDNEQFF. As DNA, the CDR3 is TGCAGCGTTGAGAAGGTAGACAATGAGCAGTTCTTC.

The chain uses TRBV4-1 and TRBJ2-1; possible D gene TRBD2, 5 bases. This CDR3 spans 16 amino acids. The V and J ends lost 0 bases and 5 bases respectively, with 14 bases between them. Germline-derived CDR1 and CDR2 are MGHRA and YSYEKL. CDR3 DNA sequence: TGCGCCAGCAGCCAAGATTACCCTAGCATTAACAATGAGCAGTTCTTC. Translating it yields CASSQDYPSINNEQFF.

The rearrangement links TRBV11-2 to TRBJ2-3, with D unclear. Between the trimmed V and J ends, which lost 6 bases and 0 bases, there was a span of 4 bases. Germline assignment: CDR1 SGHAT and CDR2 FQNNGV. The CDR3 sequence is 12 residues long. DNA for the CDR3: TGTGCCAGCAGATTTAGCACAGATACGCAGTATTTT. Translating it yields CASRFSTDTQYF.

Comments on this clone: A much larger clone lies one base from this, so it may be a read error. This same CDR3 is encoded by further DNA sequences in the sample. The chain combines TRBV4-2 with TRBJ2-7; possible D gene TRBD2, 6 bases. Per germline, CDR1 LGHNA and CDR2 YNFKEQ. This CDR3 spans 15 amino acids. The V and J ends lost 0 bases and 0 bases respectively, with 9 bases between them. CDR3 region: CASSQDSGSSYEQYF. The DNA for the CDR3 is TGTGCCAGCAGCCAAGATAGCGGAAGCTCCTACGAGCAGTACTTC.

The CDR3 nucleotides read TGTGCCAGCAGTGAAGCGCTCGTCCTCCAGATCGCCCTTTACTCCTACAATGAGCAGTTCTTC. This encodes CASSEALVLQIALYSYNEQFF. This chain uses TRBV6-1 with TRBJ2-1; D is undetermined. CDR3 length: 21 amino acids. The ends were cut back, 0 bases at V and 0 bases at J, with 24 bases in the middle. CDR1 and CDR2 (germline): MNHNS, SASEGT.

The rearrangement joins TRBV7-9 to TRBJ2-7, with D possibly matching TRBD1 (6 bases). Per germline, CDR1 SEHNR and CDR2 FQNEAQ (reference sequence). This CDR3 spans 15 amino acids. V lost 0 bases and J lost 3, with 12 bases in between. CDR3 protein: CASSLASGQNYEQYF. As DNA, the CDR3 is TGTGCCAGCAGCTTAGCGTCAGGACAGAACTACGAGCAGTACTTC.

The chain recombines TRBV5-6 with TRBJ2-3, with 9 bases matching TRBD1. Per germline, CDR1 SGHDT and CDR2 YYEEEE. The CDR3 totals 15 residues. The V segment lost 3 bases and the J segment 3 bases; nucleotides outside the gene matches: 5. The CDR3 coding sequence is TGTGCCAGCAGCTGGGACAGGGTGGCGACAGATACGCAGTATTTT. Translated: CASSWDRVATDTQYF.

V is TRBV11-2 and J is TRBJ2-1, with D unresolved. Trimming pared 0 bases from V and 0 bases from J, leaving 12 bases between. The CDR3 runs to 17 residues. Germline loops: CDR1 SGHAT, CDR2 FQNNGV. The CDR3 protein is CASSLDLNSFSYNEQFF. DNA for the CDR3: TGTGCCAGCAGCTTAGATCTGAATAGCTTCTCCTACAATGAGCAGTTCTTC.

J is TRBJ2-1 and V is TRBV7-8; tentatively, D is TRBD2 (5 bases). Germline values: CDR1 SGHVS, CDR2 FQNEAQ. This CDR3 contains 17 residues. V was shortened by 4 bases and J by 5 bases, with 21 bases between the two germline ends. CDR3 DNA sequence: TGTGCCAGCAGCTCTTTCAGGCGTCCACTAGGAGACAATGAGCAGTTCTTC. This codes for CASSSFRRPLGDNEQFF.

The V call is TRBV30, the J call TRBJ1-6; the D is unclear. Trimming cost V 5 bases and J 10 bases, with 15 bases left between them. CDR1 and CDR2 (germline): GTSNPN, SVGIG (reference sequence). The CDR3 is 13 residues long. In DNA, the CDR3 is TGTGCCTGGGGCGGGGTAGCGTACTCACCCCTCCACTTT. It yields the protein CAWGGVAYSPLHF.

The chain has TRBV30 and TRBJ1-1; 7 nucleotides match TRBD1. CDR3 length: 12 residues. V lost 8 bases, J lost 4 bases, and 7 bases stayed unmatched. Germline V gene sequence: CDR1 GTSNPN, CDR2 SVGIG (reference sequence). CDR3 coding DNA: TGTGCCGGAAGGGACAGAGGCACTGAAGCTTTCTTT. Translated: CAGRDRGTEAFF.

The rearrangement links TRBV11-2 to TRBJ2-2, with 13 bases lining up with TRBD2. CDR1 and CDR2 from the germline V gene are SGHAT and FQNNGV. This CDR3 is 16 amino acids long. The V gene end was trimmed by 5 bases and the J gene end by 6 bases; junction bases not matched to a gene: 6. The CDR3 loop reads CASSPWTSGSPGELFF. The CDR3 DNA reads as TGTGCCAGCAGCCCGTGGACTAGCGGGAGCCCCGGGGAGCTGTTTTTT.

Comments on this clone: Other DNA sequences in the sample encode the same CDR3. The rearrangement uses TRBV27 and TRBJ1-5; a possible D gene is TRBD1 (6 bases). V lost 2 bases and J 6 bases, leaving 11 bases between the germline ends. CDR1 MNHEY and CDR2 SMNVEV come from the germline V gene (reference sequence). This CDR3 is 14 amino acids long. CDR3 residues: CASSLLGGGQPQHF. The CDR3 DNA sequence: TGTGCCAGCAGTTTACTAGGGGGGGGTCAGCCCCAGCATTTT.

The chain combines TRBV9 with TRBJ2-2; possibly TRBD2 for D (5 bases). The CDR3 is made up of 16 amino acids. The V end was cut by 4 bases, the J end by 1 base, with 14 bases between. From germline, CDR1 is SGDLS and CDR2 YYNGEE. The CDR3 reads CASSLPLARNTGELFF. In DNA form, the CDR3 reads TGTGCCAGCAGCCTACCCCTAGCAAGGAACACCGGGGAGCTGTTTTTT.

This clone was recorded once. The rearrangement links TRBV29-1 to TRBJ1-3; 8 positions agree with TRBD1. V lost 7 bases, J lost 3 bases, and 2 bases stayed unmatched. This CDR3 is built from 12 residues. The germline gives CDR1 SQVTM, CDR2 ANQGSEA. The chain's CDR3 is CSAGTGGNTIYF. The CDR3 DNA sequence: TGCAGCGCAGGGACAGGTGGAAACACCATATATTTT. Complete variable domain (other parts from reference TRBV29-1 and TRBJ1-3): SAVISQKPSRDICQRGTSLTIQCQVDSQVTMMFWYRQQPGQSLTLIATANQGSEATYESGFVIDKFPISRPNLTFSTLTVSNMSPEDSSIYLCSAGTGGNTIYFGEGSWLTVV.

The chain uses TRBV11-2 and TRBJ2-1; D not resolved. Trimming took 1 base from V and 7 from J, leaving 11 bases between them. Germline V CDR1 and CDR2: SGHAT, FQNNGV. CDR3 length: 14 amino acids. CDR3 in DNA: TGTGCCAGCAGCTTAGGACTCGTGGGGAATGAGCAGTTCTTC. Amino acid sequence: CASSLGLVGNEQFF.

The chain joins TRBV11-2 to TRBJ2-2; 8 positions match TRBD2. The CDR3 spans 16 residues. Looked up from germline, CDR1 is SGHAT and CDR2 is FQNNGV. Unmatched junction bases numbered 11, after V lost 4 bases and J lost 7 bases. This chain's CDR3 is CASSSLGREAGGELFF. DNA of the CDR3: TGTGCCAGCAGCTCCTTAGGGCGGGAGGCCGGCGGGGAGCTGTTTTTT. Using reference TRBV11-2 and TRBJ2-2 for the parts outside the CDR3, the full variable domain is EAGVAQSPRYKIIEKRQSVAFWCNPISGHATLYWYQQILGQGPKLLIQFQNNGVVDDSQLPKDRFSAERLKGVDSTLKIQPAKLEDSAVYLCASSSLGREAGGELFFGEGSRLTVL.

The J gene is TRBJ2-7, the V gene TRBV6-5, with D tentatively TRBD1 or TRBD2 (5 bases each). Germline CDR1 is MNHEY and CDR2 is SVGAGI. CDR3 length equals 14 residues. The V end lost 3 bases, the J end lost 7 bases, and 16 bases lay between the germline ends. CDR3 DNA: TGTGCCAGCAGTTATACCGGGACCTCGGAAGAGCAGTACTTC. Its translation: CASSYTGTSEEQYF.

The V call is TRBV5-8, the J call TRBJ2-1, with D maybe TRBD1 (5 bases). This CDR3 is built from 15 residues. Looked up from germline, CDR1 is SGHTS and CDR2 is YDEGEE. V was cut by 1 base and J by 6 bases, with 14 bases left in between. The CDR3 region has the DNA TGTGCCAGCAGCTTGAAAGGCAGGGTGTTCAATGAGCAGTTCTTC. Its protein product is CASSLKGRVFNEQFF.

The gene calls are TRBV4-3 and TRBJ2-1; 13 nucleotides line up with TRBD2. V dropped 3 bases and J dropped 5; count of bases not matched to a gene: 7. The CDR3 is 17 residues long. In germline, CDR1 is LGHNA, CDR2 YSLEER. CDR3 nucleotides: TGCGCCAGCAGCCACAGCCGGACTAGCGGGAGAAACAATGAGCAGTTCTTC. Protein: CASSHSRTSGRNNEQFF.

The chain links TRBV7-9 to TRBJ2-5; 8 nucleotides agree with TRBD2. Trimming removed 0 bases from V and 1 base from J; junction bases left unmatched: 10. Germline V CDR1 and CDR2: SEHNR, FQNEAQ (reference sequence). The CDR3 length is 18 residues. The CDR3 nucleotides are TGTGCCAGCAGCTTAGCGGTTTTCGCTAGCGGGCTCCAAGAGACCCAGTACTTC. Translating gives CASSLAVFASGLQETQYF.